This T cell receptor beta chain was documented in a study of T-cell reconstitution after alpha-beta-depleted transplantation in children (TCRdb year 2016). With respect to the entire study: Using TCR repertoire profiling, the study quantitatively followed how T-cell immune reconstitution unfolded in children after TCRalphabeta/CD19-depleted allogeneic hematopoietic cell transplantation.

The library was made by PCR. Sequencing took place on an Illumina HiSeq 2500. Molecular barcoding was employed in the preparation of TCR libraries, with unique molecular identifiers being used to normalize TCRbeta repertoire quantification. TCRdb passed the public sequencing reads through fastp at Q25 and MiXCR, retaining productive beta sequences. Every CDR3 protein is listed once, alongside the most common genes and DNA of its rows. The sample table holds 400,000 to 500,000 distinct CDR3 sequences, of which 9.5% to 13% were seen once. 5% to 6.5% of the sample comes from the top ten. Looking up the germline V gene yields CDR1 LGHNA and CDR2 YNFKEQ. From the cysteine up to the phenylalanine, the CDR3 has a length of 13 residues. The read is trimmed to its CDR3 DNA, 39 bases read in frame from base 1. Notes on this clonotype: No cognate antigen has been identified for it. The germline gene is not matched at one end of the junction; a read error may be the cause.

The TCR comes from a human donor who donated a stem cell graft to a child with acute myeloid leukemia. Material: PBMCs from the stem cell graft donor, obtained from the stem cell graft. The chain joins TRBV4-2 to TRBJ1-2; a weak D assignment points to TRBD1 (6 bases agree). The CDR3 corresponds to CAISPGVNYGYTF. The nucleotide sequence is TGTGCCATCAGCCCAGGGGTTAACTATGGCTACACCTTC.